What follows describes a single T cell receptor beta chain. Sequenced by immunoSEQ multiplex PCR; TCRdb stores in-frame clones only, minus some. The data contain over 50,000 clones, around 80% of them seen just once; the ten biggest clones take up 15% to 18%. The sample is drawn from a study of blood T cell repertoires in COVID-19. The CDR3 is made up of 14 amino acids. Germline V CDR1 and CDR2: MNHEY, SVGAGI. Trimming left V 4 bases short and J 4 bases short, with 14 bases between. The specimen was peripheral blood. This clonotype originated in an elderly man with acute or convalescent COVID-19. The genes are TRBV6-5 and TRBJ2-7, with a tentative D call TRBD1 (6 bases). DNA for the CDR3: TGTGCCAGCAGTTCCGGGACATTCGAGTACGAGCAGTACTTC. Protein product: CASSSGTFEYEQYF.